Following are 17 T cell receptor beta chains from one sample sequenced in a study of cytomegalovirus exposure and HLA in healthy donors. The PCR contained 60 Vbeta and 13 Jbeta primers. Some clones are missing from TCRdb's copy, which holds only in-frame ones; the method was immunoSEQ multiplex PCR. The sample carries 140,000 to 150,000 clones, about four fifths recorded once. Sequenced input: PBMCs. These receptors were collected from a woman in her late teens or twenties in good health and CMV-seropositive.

The table lists this clone with a count of one. The genes are TRBV5-1 and TRBJ2-2; 9 nucleotides agree with TRBD1. Germline V lookup: CDR1 SGHRS, CDR2 YFSETQ. This CDR3 spans 20 amino acids. Trimming at V came to 1 base and at J to 4 bases, leaving 17 bases not matched to a gene. The CDR3 bases are TGCGCCAGCAGCTTGATGTGGACAGGGGACCTAGGGTCCCCCACCGGGGAGCTGTTTTTT. Amino acid sequence: CASSLMWTGDLGSPTGELFF.

The gene calls are TRBV19 and TRBJ2-1; 8 bases are a match to TRBD2. Trimming at V came to 3 bases and at J to 4 bases, leaving 8 bases not matched to a gene. The CDR3 is 16 amino acids. Germline V gene data show CDR1 as LNHDA and CDR2 as SQIVND (reference sequence). CDR3 sequence reads: CASSIPVGGVYNEQFF. Here the CDR3 DNA reads TGTGCCAGTAGTATTCCCGTCGGGGGGGTTTACAATGAGCAGTTCTTC.

V gene TRBV19 combines with J gene TRBJ2-7; D possibly corresponds to TRBD1 (6 bases). This CDR3 has 13 amino acids. Germline V CDR1 and CDR2: LNHDA, SQIVND (reference sequence). The ends were cut back, 5 bases at V and 3 bases at J, with 11 bases in the middle. For the CDR3, the DNA is TGTGCCAGTAGTGGGGGCCGGGGCTACGAGCAGTACTTC. This codes for CASSGGRGYEQYF.

The chain is built from TRBV11-1 and TRBJ2-1; D is ambiguous. CDR1 is SGHAT, CDR2 FQDESV, per germline (reference sequence). V lost 5 bases and J lost 0, with 8 bases in between. This CDR3 region has 14 residues. The CDR3 DNA reads as TGTGCCAGCAGCCTACCCGGCTCCTACAATGAGCAGTTCTTC. Translated, it gives CASSLPGSYNEQFF.

The V gene is TRBV7-9, the J gene TRBJ2-5; TRBD1 matches 8 bases. The CDR3 consists of 12 residues. Per germline, CDR1 SEHNR and CDR2 FQNEAQ (reference sequence). Trimming removed 4 bases from V and 10 bases from J; junction bases left unmatched: 5. CDR3 bases: TGTGCCAGCAGCTCACAGGGGGTAGGCCAGTACTTC. Its translation: CASSSQGVGQYF.

A word on this clone: The junction departs from the called germline gene at one end, perhaps through a read error. Here the CDR3 DNA reads TGCGCCAGCAGCCCGACCGGGGACAGGGCGCGGAGCTTT. Protein: CASSPTGDRARSF. This rearrangement joins TRBV4-1 to TRBJ1-1; 9 bases match TRBD1. This CDR3 contains 13 residues. Germline V CDR1 and CDR2: MGHRA, YSYEKL.

The chain employs TRBV5-1 and TRBJ2-5; 9 bases match TRBD2. There are 15 residues in the CDR3. CDR1 and CDR2 (germline): SGHRS, YFSETQ. V lost 1 base, J lost 5 bases, and 6 bases stayed unmatched. CDR3 bases: TGCGCCAGCAGCTTGAATAGCGGGGGCGGGGAGACCCAGTACTTC. Amino acid sequence: CASSLNSGGGETQYF.

This clone has just a few counts. J is TRBJ2-4 and V is TRBV7-2, with D possibly TRBD2 on 7 matching bases. The CDR3 has 15 amino acids. The V end lost 1 base, the J end lost 9 bases, and 16 bases lay between the germline ends. CDR1 and CDR2 from the germline V gene are SGHTA and FQGNSA. The CDR3 region is CASSLVGGEGGIQYF. The CDR3 region has the DNA TGTGCCAGCAGCTTAGTGGGTGGGGAGGGGGGCATTCAGTACTTC.

The CDR3 is CASSDRDSDGAFF. The CDR3, as DNA: TGTGCCAGCAGCGACAGGGACAGTGACGGGGCTTTCTTT. V gene TRBV2 combines with J gene TRBJ1-1; 7 nucleotides agree with TRBD1. The CDR3 is 13 amino acids. The V gene's germline CDR1 is SNHLY and CDR2 FYNNEI. With V trimmed by 6 bases and J by 11 bases, 12 bases remained unmatched.

V and J are TRBV27 and TRBJ2-7, with 7 bases fitting TRBD1. CDR1 is MNHEY and CDR2 is SMNVEV in the germline V gene (reference sequence). The CDR3 loop spans 15 amino acids. V lost 0 bases to trimming and J lost 5 bases; unmatched junction nucleotides: 7. CDR3 DNA: TGTGCCAGCAGTTTATCAGGGACAGAGTTCGACGAGCAGTACTTC. The encoded protein is CASSLSGTEFDEQYF.

This rearrangement joins TRBV30 to TRBJ2-3, with 9 bases that match TRBD1. This CDR3 is 13 amino acids long. The junction had 6 bases not matched to a gene; V was cut back by 3 bases and J by 8 bases. Germline V gene lookup returns CDR1 GTSNPN and CDR2 SVGIG (reference sequence). CDR3 region: CAWRAGQGVTQYF. CDR3 sequence (DNA): TGTGCCTGGAGGGCGGGACAGGGTGTTACGCAGTATTTT.

CDR3 nucleotides: TGTGCCAGCTCACCCTTGGACAGGGGGAACACTGAAGCTTTCTTT. Amino acid sequence: CASSPLDRGNTEAFF. The chain uses TRBV18 and TRBJ1-1; 9 nucleotides align to TRBD1. Germline CDR1 KGHSH, CDR2 LQKENI. The CDR3 is 15 residues long. The V and J ends lost 3 bases and 1 base, in that order; junction bases with no gene match: 3.

The V gene is TRBV7-9, the J gene TRBJ2-2; the D is unclear. The CDR3 has 15 amino acids. From germline, CDR1 is SEHNR and CDR2 FQNEAQ (reference sequence). The V end was cut by 1 base, the J end by 0 bases, with 6 bases between. The CDR3 sequence is CASSLGLANTGELFF. The CDR3 nucleotides are TGTGCCAGCAGCTTAGGGCTGGCGAACACCGGGGAGCTGTTTTTT.

The chain employs TRBV28 and TRBJ1-1; 7 positions match TRBD1. Per the germline V gene, CDR1 is MDHEN and CDR2 is SYDVKM. CDR3 length equals 15 residues. V was pared by 7 bases and J by 4 bases, with 12 bases of the junction left unmatched. The CDR3 sequence: CASTLGSTGTTEAFF. The CDR3 coding sequence is TGTGCCAGCACCCTCGGGTCGACAGGGACCACTGAAGCTTTCTTT.

CDR3 DNA: TGCAGCGTTCCAGGACACTCTGGAAACACCATATATTTT. As protein: CSVPGHSGNTIYF. The V gene is TRBV29-1, the J gene TRBJ1-3, with D perhaps TRBD1 (5 bases). The CDR3 contains 13 residues. The V end lost 5 bases, the J end lost 0 bases, and 8 bases lay between the germline ends. Germline assignment: CDR1 SQVTM and CDR2 ANQGSEA. The variable domain in full, completed from reference TRBV29-1 and TRBJ1-3, reads SAVISQKPSRDICQRGTSLTIQCQVDSQVTMMFWYRQQPGQSLTLIATANQGSEATYESGFVIDKFPISRPNLTFSTLTVSNMSPEDSSIYLCSVPGHSGNTIYFGEGSWLTVV.

This sequence joins TRBV23-1 and TRBJ2-7; a weak D match, TRBD2 (6 bases). TRBV23-1 is designated an ORF whose function remains uncertain. V lost 0 bases and J 4 bases, leaving 10 bases between the germline ends. This CDR3 spans 14 amino acids. The DNA of the CDR3 is TGCGCCAGCAGTCAATCGGGGGGACGGTACGAGCAGTACTTC. Its protein is CASSQSGGRYEQYF.

CDR3 in DNA: TGTGCCAGCAGTGATGTAGCGTCTGGCACCGGGGAGCTGTTTTTT. Amino acids: CASSDVASGTGELFF. The chain uses TRBV6-4 and TRBJ2-2, with a tentative D call TRBD2 (5 bases). The CDR3 totals 15 residues. The germline V and J ends were trimmed by 3 bases and 4 bases, with 12 bases remaining between them. Germline CDR1 MRHNA, CDR2 SNTAGT.